This T cell receptor (beta chain) was recorded in a study of shared clonotypes between healthy human individuals. Study context: Researchers drew samples from two women and a few men aged 18 to 49. A donor's plate count was three for CD4 naive and three for CD4 memory; CD8 naive had two and CD8 memory one.

CD8 cells classed as naive were CD45RO-negative and positively selected for CCR7, excluding terminally differentiated effector memory CD45RA+ cells. Study outcomes and limitations: Non-shared clonotypes had lower generation probabilities than those shared by all four donors. Clonotype sharing among donors, it was expected, would be affected by sequencing depth.

A note on this clone: Antigen: not known.

CDR1 LNHDA and CDR2 SQIVND come from the germline V gene (reference sequence). Germline trimming cut 3 bases from V and 5 bases from J; bases unmatched to any gene: 6. This CDR3 is 15 amino acids long. Assay: immunoSEQ multiplex PCR; the TCRdb copy retains only in-frame clones and omits some. The sample has roughly 2.1 million clones, roughly 91% seen once. The chain combines TRBV19 with TRBJ2-1, with TRBD1 matching 8 bases. The TCR sequence derives from a man between 18 and 35 years old in good health. Some clones in this sample may be carry-over from other donors' samples. Sequencing used naive CD8+ T cells from PBMCs. The CDR3 sequence: CASSIRQGADNEQFF. Written as DNA, the CDR3 is TGTGCCAGTAGTATTCGGCAGGGGGCCGACAATGAGCAGTTCTTC.